Listed below are T cell receptor beta chains from one sample, sequenced in a study of T cell repertoires in cytomegalovirus infection. MiXCR, run by TCRdb on the reads, gives a single entry per CDR3 protein. The sample lists 150,000 to 200,000 distinct CDR3 sequences; about 21% were seen once. The sequencing sample was made of PBMCs. The receptors here all came from a human donor in good health (CMV status not recorded). Some clones in this sample may be carry-over from other donors' samples. CDR3s include the opening cysteine and the closing phenylalanine or tryptophan. The D gene is left open where the match is weak. The size field is filled for only some rows; it gives once, few, many or a size class.

cdr3_aa: CASLRRGASTDTQYF
cdr3_nt: TGTGCCAGCTTGAGGCGGGGGGCTAGCACAGATACGCAGTATTTT
j_call: TRBJ2-3
v_call: TRBV7-2
d_call: TRBD2
clone_size: many

cdr3_aa: CASSNRGPPGNEQFF
cdr3_nt: TGTGCCAGTAGTAATAGAGGACCCCCAGGGAATGAGCAGTTCTTC
j_call: TRBJ2-1
v_call: TRBV19
d_call: NA
clone_size: NA

cdr3_aa: CASSGLGARGAQYF
cdr3_nt: TGTGCCAGCAGTGGCCTCGGGGCCCGCGGGGCCCAGTACTTC
j_call: TRBJ2-5
v_call: TRBV7-2
d_call: NA
clone_size: many

cdr3_aa: CASSLEMVGEQFF
cdr3_nt: TGTGCCAGCAGCTTAGAAATGGTAGGCGAGCAGTTCTTC
j_call: TRBJ2-1
v_call: TRBV7-2
d_call: NA
clone_size: NA

cdr3_aa: CASSLYREGDTQYF
cdr3_nt: TGTGCCAGCAGCTTGTACCGGGAGGGGGATACGCAGTATTTT
j_call: TRBJ2-3
v_call: TRBV7-2
d_call: TRBD2
clone_size: many

cdr3_aa: CASSPGARSGANVLTF
cdr3_nt: TGTGCCAGCAGTCCGGGGGCCCGCTCTGGGGCCAACGTCCTGACTTTC
j_call: TRBJ2-6
v_call: TRBV7-9
d_call: NA
clone_size: NA

cdr3_aa: CASSPGGHNEKLFF
cdr3_nt: TGTGCCAGCAGTCCAGGGGGACATAATGAAAAACTGTTTTTT
j_call: TRBJ1-4
v_call: TRBV12-3/TRBV12-4
d_call: TRBD1
clone_size: many

cdr3_aa: CASSSGGTGLYEQYF
cdr3_nt: TGTGCCAGCAGCTCCGGTGGGACAGGTCTCTACGAGCAGTACTTC
j_call: TRBJ2-7
v_call: TRBV7-3
d_call: TRBD1
clone_size: many

cdr3_aa: CASSGQTGEETQYF
cdr3_nt: TGTGCCAGCAGTGGCCAGACAGGGGAGGAGACCCAGTACTTC
j_call: TRBJ2-5
v_call: TRBV2
d_call: TRBD1
clone_size: once

cdr3_aa: CASSQELNNQPQHF
cdr3_nt: TGTGCCAGCAGCCAAGAACTAAACAATCAGCCCCAGCATTTT
j_call: TRBJ1-5
v_call: TRBV4-1
d_call: NA
clone_size: NA

cdr3_aa: CASSQDIGGWAEAFF
cdr3_nt: TGCGCCAGCAGCCAAGATATTGGGGGTTGGGCTGAAGCTTTCTTT
j_call: TRBJ1-1
v_call: TRBV4-1
d_call: NA
clone_size: many

cdr3_aa: CASSVGVVPGTEAFF
cdr3_nt: TGTGCCAGCAGCGTAGGTGTCGTCCCGGGCACTGAAGCTTTCTTT
j_call: TRBJ1-1
v_call: TRBV9
d_call: NA
clone_size: NA

cdr3_aa: CASNPAGGVSSYNEQFF
cdr3_nt: TGTGCCAGTAATCCAGCGGGGGGGGTTAGCTCCTACAATGAGCAGTTCTTC
j_call: TRBJ2-1
v_call: TRBV19
d_call: TRBD2
clone_size: NA

cdr3_aa: CASSRGEGVKNQPQHF
cdr3_nt: TGTGCCAGCAGCCGGGGGGAAGGCGTTAAGAATCAGCCCCAGCATTTT
j_call: TRBJ1-5
v_call: TRBV7-8
d_call: NA
clone_size: many

cdr3_aa: CSVEGGGLGQGLYEQYF
cdr3_nt: TGCAGCGTTGAAGGAGGTGGTCTGGGACAGGGTCTCTACGAGCAGTACTTC
j_call: TRBJ2-7
v_call: TRBV29-1
d_call: TRBD1
clone_size: NA